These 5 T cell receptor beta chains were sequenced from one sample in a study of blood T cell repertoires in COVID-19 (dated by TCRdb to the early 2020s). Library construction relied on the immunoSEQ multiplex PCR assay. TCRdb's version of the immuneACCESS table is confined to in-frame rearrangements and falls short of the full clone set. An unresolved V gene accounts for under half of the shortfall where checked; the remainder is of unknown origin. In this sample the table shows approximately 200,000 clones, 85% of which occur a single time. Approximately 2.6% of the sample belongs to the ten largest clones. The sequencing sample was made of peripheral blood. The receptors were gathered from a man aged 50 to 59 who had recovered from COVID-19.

The CDR3 sequence: CASSVPSGDRSYNEQFF. The CDR3 coding sequence is TGTGCCAGCAGTGTCCCTTCGGGGGACAGGTCCTACAATGAGCAGTTCTTC. The chain joins TRBV2 to TRBJ2-1; 8 bases are a match to TRBD1. J lost 1 base, V lost 4 bases, and 9 bases had no gene match. CDR3 size: 17 residues. Germline-derived CDR1 and CDR2 are SNHLY and FYNNEI.

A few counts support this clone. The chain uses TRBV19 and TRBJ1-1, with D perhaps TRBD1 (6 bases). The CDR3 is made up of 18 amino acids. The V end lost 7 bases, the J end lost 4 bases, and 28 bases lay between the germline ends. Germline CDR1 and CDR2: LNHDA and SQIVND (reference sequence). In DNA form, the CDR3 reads TGTGCCAGTATTACATTTAGGCCCGGGGGGGGCGTTAGCACTGAAGCTTTCTTT. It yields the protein CASITFRPGGGVSTEAFF.

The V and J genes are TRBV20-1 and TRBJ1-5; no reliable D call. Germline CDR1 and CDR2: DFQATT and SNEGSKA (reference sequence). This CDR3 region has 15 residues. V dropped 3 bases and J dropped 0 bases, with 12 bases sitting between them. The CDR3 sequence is CSASSHANSNQPQHF. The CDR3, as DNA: TGCAGTGCTAGTAGCCACGCAAATAGCAATCAGCCCCAGCATTTT.

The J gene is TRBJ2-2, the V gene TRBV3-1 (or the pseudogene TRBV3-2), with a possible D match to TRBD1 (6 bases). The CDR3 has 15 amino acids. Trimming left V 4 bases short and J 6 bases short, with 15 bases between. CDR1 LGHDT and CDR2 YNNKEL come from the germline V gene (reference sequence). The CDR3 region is CASSPGHTPPGELFF. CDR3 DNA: TGTGCCAGCAGCCCGGGACACACCCCACCCGGGGAGCTGTTTTTT.

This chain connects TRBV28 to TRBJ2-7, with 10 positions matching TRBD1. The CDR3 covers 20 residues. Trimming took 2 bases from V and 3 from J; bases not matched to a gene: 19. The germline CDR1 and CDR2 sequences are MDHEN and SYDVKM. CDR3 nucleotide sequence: TGTGCCAGCAGTTTAGTCACGACAGGGGGCCCGAGGGGGGTGAACTACGAGCAGTACTTC. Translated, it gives CASSLVTTGGPRGVNYEQYF.